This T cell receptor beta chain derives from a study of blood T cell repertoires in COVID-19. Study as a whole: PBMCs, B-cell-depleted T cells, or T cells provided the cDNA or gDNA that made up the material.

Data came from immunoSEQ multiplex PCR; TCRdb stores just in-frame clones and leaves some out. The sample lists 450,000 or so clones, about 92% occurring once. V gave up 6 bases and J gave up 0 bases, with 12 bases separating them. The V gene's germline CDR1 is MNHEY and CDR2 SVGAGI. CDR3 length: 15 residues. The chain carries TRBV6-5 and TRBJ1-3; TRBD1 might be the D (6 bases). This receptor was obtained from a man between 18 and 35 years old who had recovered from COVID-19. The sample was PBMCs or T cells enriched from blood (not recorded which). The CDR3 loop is CASRTGSFSGNTIYF. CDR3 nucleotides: TGTGCCAGCAGGACAGGTAGTTTCTCTGGAAACACCATATATTTT.